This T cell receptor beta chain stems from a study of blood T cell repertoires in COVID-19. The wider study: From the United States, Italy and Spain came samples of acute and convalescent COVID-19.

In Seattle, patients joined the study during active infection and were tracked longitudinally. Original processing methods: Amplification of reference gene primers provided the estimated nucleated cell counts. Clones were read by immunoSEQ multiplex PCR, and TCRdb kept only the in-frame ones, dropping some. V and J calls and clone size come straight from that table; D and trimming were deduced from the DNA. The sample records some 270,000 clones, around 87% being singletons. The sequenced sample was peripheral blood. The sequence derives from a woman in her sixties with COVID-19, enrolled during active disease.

Written as DNA, the CDR3 is TGCAGCGTTGATTCGGGACAGGCGCCTCAGTACTTC. Its translation: CSVDSGQAPQYF. This chain links TRBV29-1 with TRBJ2-5, with 8 bases fitting TRBD1. CDR1 SQVTM and CDR2 ANQGSEA come from the germline V gene. Trimming at V came to 3 bases and at J to 11 bases, leaving 8 bases not matched to a gene. The CDR3 runs to 12 residues.